The rows below give T cell receptor beta chains drawn from one sample of a study of control samples from healthy donors and cancer patients. The assay was immunoSEQ multiplex PCR, and TCRdb's table has in-frame clones only and misses some. Of around 140,000 clones listed, 91% are singletons. Sequencing used blood. These receptors came from a man younger than 30 in good health. CDR3s include the opening cysteine and the closing phenylalanine or tryptophan. A D gene is named only where the DNA matches it firmly. Size tells how often a clone was seen (once, few, many) or the class of an expanded clone, and some rows leave it out.

CDR3nt	CDR3aa	abundance	j_gene	len	v_gene	d_gene
TGCAGCGTTGAGACAGATAATGAAAAACTGTTTTTT	CSVETDNEKLFF	NA	TRBJ1-4	12	TRBV29-1	NA
TGTGCCAGCAAAGGCGGCACCGGGGAGCTGTTTTTT	CASKGGTGELFF	once	TRBJ2-2	12	TRBV11-3	NA
TGCGCCAGCAGTCATCTCCCTGACACCTCGAACACTGAAGCTTTCTTT	CASSHLPDTSNTEAFF	NA	TRBJ1-1	16	TRBV23-1	NA
TGTGCCAGCAGCTTCTCAGGCTCTATAGAGCAGTACTTC	CASSFSGSIEQYF	NA	TRBJ2-7	13	TRBV7-2	NA
TGTGCCACCAGCGAAGACCGGGACAGGGGCACTGAAGCTTTCTTT	CATSEDRDRGTEAFF	NA	TRBJ1-1	15	TRBV15	TRBD1
TGCAGTGCTAGTGGTTTGACTAACACAGATACGCAGTATTTT	CSASGLTNTDTQYF	NA	TRBJ2-3	14	TRBV20-1	NA
TGTGCCACCAAACCAGGGGGCTGGGACCAAACCTACGAGCAGTACTTC	CATKPGGWDQTYEQYF	NA	TRBJ2-7	16	TRBV5-4	TRBD1
TGTGCCAGCGGTCCCGGGACAGGGGGCTCCCTTACCTACGAGCAGTACTTC	CASGPGTGGSLTYEQYF	NA	TRBJ2-7	17	TRBV6-6	TRBD1
TGTGCCAGCAGCCCCGATGGACTAGCGGGGGGTTGGGGGCGGAATGAGCAGTTCTTC	CASSPDGLAGGWGRNEQFF	NA	TRBJ2-1	19	TRBV7-9	TRBD2
TGTGCCAGCAGCCAAGATTTTATAGGGGCCAGCTATGGCTACACCTTC	CASSQDFIGASYGYTF	NA	TRBJ1-2	16	TRBV3-1/TRBV3-2	NA